A selection of T cell receptor beta chains follows, all from one sample in a study of glioma-infiltrating T cells. Each CDR3 protein gets one entry after TCRdb re-called the multiplex PCR reads with MiXCR. The sample carries about 140,000 distinct CDR3 sequences, more than 35% recorded once. The sample taken for sequencing was glioma tissue, nonneoplastic brain tissue, or PBMCs (not recorded which). Receptors were obtained from a human donor with low-grade glioma or glioblastoma, undergoing nonglioma brain surgery, or in good health (not recorded which). Both conserved end residues are part of each CDR3. D genes are given only for firm matches. Rows give clone size only sometimes, using once, few, many, or a class for an expanded clone.

>TRBV27|few|TRBJ2-7|.
CASKLGGSYEQYF
TGTGCCAGCAAGCTAGGAGGCTCCTACGAGCAGTACTTC
>TRBV6-6|.|TRBJ2-1|.
CASSIGSHNEQFF
TGTGCCAGCAGCATAGGCAGCCACAATGAGCAGTTCTTC
>TRBV27|few|TRBJ1-6|.
CASSFLNSPLHF
TGTGCCAGCAGTTTCCTTAATTCACCCCTCCACTTT
>TRBV4-2|few|TRBJ1-1|.
CASSLPYREGTEAFF
TGTGCCAGCAGCCTTCCTTACAGGGAAGGCACTGAAGCTTTCTTT
>TRBV19|.|TRBJ2-7|.
CASSAVGFETEQYF
TGTGCCAGTAGTGCGGTAGGGTTCGAAACCGAGCAGTACTTC
>TRBV6-2/TRBV6-3|.|TRBJ2-7|TRBD1
CASSPLPGQGTYEQYF
TGTGCCAGCAGTCCACTGCCGGGACAGGGGACCTACGAGCAGTACTTC
>TRBV6-1|few|TRBJ1-5|TRBD1
CASSPTDRDLLPQHF
TGTGCCAGCAGTCCTACCGACAGGGATTTGCTGCCCCAGCATTTT
>TRBV3-1|.|TRBJ2-1|.
CASSQAQTRDNEQFF
TGTGCCAGCAGCCAAGCCCAGACTAGAGACAATGAGCAGTTCTTC
>TRBV12-5|few|TRBJ2-4|TRBD2
CASGLSAGDYIQYF
TGTGCTAGTGGTTTGTCAGCGGGAGATTACATTCAGTACTTC
>TRBV29-1|.|TRBJ2-1|TRBD2
CSVRTSLGYEQFF
TGCAGCGTTAGGACTAGCTTAGGTTATGAGCAGTTCTTC
>TRBV5-1|.|TRBJ2-3|TRBD2
CASSLLAGITDTQYF
TGCGCCAGCAGCTTATTAGCGGGGATCACAGATACGCAGTATTTT
>TRBV7-9|.|TRBJ2-7|TRBD1
CASNPSGTGDHEQYF
TGTGCCAGCAACCCTTCCGGGACAGGGGACCACGAGCAGTACTTC
>TRBV6-2/TRBV6-3|few|TRBJ1-6|TRBD1
CASSYLGQGASSYNSPLHF
TGTGCCAGCAGTTACCTCGGACAGGGGGCCAGCTCCTATAATTCACCCCTCCACTTT
>TRBV12-3/TRBV12-4|.|TRBJ2-5|TRBD1
CASSLGDRQETQYF
TGTGCCAGCAGTTTGGGGGACAGGCAAGAGACCCAGTACTTC
>TRBV20-1|.|TRBJ1-1|.
CSARTVLGNTEAFF
TGCAGTGCTAGAACCGTCCTCGGGAACACTGAAGCTTTCTTT
>TRBV6-2/TRBV6-3|.|TRBJ1-1|.
CASRPGGENTEAFF
TGTGCCAGCAGACCCGGGGGGGAGAACACTGAAGCTTTCTTT
>TRBV20-1|few|TRBJ2-3|.
CSAHRGGDTQYF
TGCAGTGCTCACCGGGGCGGAGATACGCAGTATTTT
>TRBV7-2|once|TRBJ2-1|.
CASSLPGLNEQFF
TGTGCCAGCAGCTTACCAGGGTTGAATGAGCAGTTCTTC
>TRBV6-6|.|TRBJ1-5|.
CASGYSTRPVNQPQHF
TGTGCCAGCGGTTACTCGACCCGGCCCGTGAATCAGCCCCAGCATTTT
>TRBV12-3/TRBV12-4|.|TRBJ1-5|.
CASGQGQSQPQHF
TGTGCCAGCGGGCAAGGACAGTCTCAACCCCAGCATTTT
>TRBV6-1|.|TRBJ1-5|.
CASSFQGYQPQHF
TGTGCCAGCAGTTTTCAGGGCTATCAGCCCCAGCATTTT
>TRBV7-6|.|TRBJ2-3|TRBD1
CASSPTGDSTDTQYF
TGTGCCAGCAGCCCCACAGGGGATTCAACAGATACGCAGTATTTT
>TRBV28|few|TRBJ1-5|TRBD1
CASEDRVNQPQHF
TGTGCCAGCGAAGACAGGGTCAATCAGCCCCAGCATTTT
>TRBV7-9|.|TRBJ2-5|.
CASERKAQETQYF
TGTGCCAGCGAGCGTAAGGCCCAAGAGACCCAGTACTTC
>TRBV3-1|.|TRBJ2-7|.
CASSQAGQVYEQYF
TGTGCCAGCAGCCAAGCAGGTCAGGTCTACGAGCAGTACTTC
>TRBV27|.|TRBJ2-7|TRBD1
CASSMTGQAYEQYF
TGTGCCAGCAGTATGACAGGACAGGCCTACGAGCAGTACTTC
>TRBV6-1|few|TRBJ1-1|.
CASKLPGSMNTEAFF
TGTGCCAGCAAATTACCGGGGTCCATGAACACTGAAGCTTTCTTT
>TRBV7-2|.|TRBJ2-5|.
CASSPEFLETQYF
TGTGCCAGCAGTCCCGAGTTCCTAGAGACCCAGTACTTC
>TRBV6-1|few|TRBJ1-5|.
CASSEIFLGSNQPQHF
TGTGCCAGCAGTGAAATCTTTTTGGGGAGCAATCAGCCCCAGCATTTT
>TRBV20-1|many|TRBJ2-3|.
CSARGPQVSTDTQYF
TGCAGTGCTAGAGGCCCACAAGTGAGCACAGATACGCAGTATTTT
>TRBV6-1|many|TRBJ1-1|.
CASRDRQNTEAFF
TGTGCCAGCAGGGACCGACAGAACACTGAAGCTTTCTTT
>TRBV20-1|.|TRBJ1-6|.
CSARRDLNSPLHF
TGCAGTGCTAGAAGGGATCTTAATTCACCCCTCCACTTT
>TRBV6-2/TRBV6-3|.|TRBJ1-1|.
CASSESRVGATEAFF
TGCGCCAGCAGTGAGTCGAGGGTGGGGGCCACTGAAGCTTTCTTT
>TRBV7-2|few|TRBJ2-5|.
CASSLNRQETQYF
TGTGCCAGCAGCTTAAACAGACAAGAGACCCAGTACTTC
>TRBV2|few|TRBJ1-2|TRBD1
CASSDYRGAAGYTF
TGTGCCAGCAGTGATTACAGGGGAGCGGCTGGCTACACCTTC
>TRBV6-6|.|TRBJ1-1|.
CASSYATGSRAFF
TGTGCCAGCAGTTACGCAACAGGGAGTAGAGCTTTCTTT
>TRBV18|few|TRBJ1-1|TRBD1
CASSPDRDRDAFF
TGTGCCAGCTCACCAGACCGGGACAGGGATGCTTTCTTT
>TRBV6-2/TRBV6-3|few|TRBJ1-5|.
CASSYSSGVNQPQHF
TGTGCCAGCAGTTACTCCTCAGGGGTAAATCAGCCCCAGCATTTT
>TRBV6-9|few|TRBJ2-3|.
CASSYRATSTDTQYF
TGTGCCAGCAGTTATAGGGCAACTAGCACAGATACGCAGTATTTT
>TRBV4-1|few|TRBJ1-1|.
CASSQSDMNTEAFF
TGCGCCAGCAGCCAATCGGACATGAACACTGAAGCTTTCTTT